A selection of T cell receptor beta chains follows, all from one sample in a study of cytomegalovirus exposure and HLA in healthy donors. This table comes from immunoSEQ multiplex PCR, and its TCRdb copy is limited to in-frame clones, with some not included. The repertoire consists of 150,000 to 200,000 clones, with 65% to 70% occurring once and the leading ten covering around 4.3%. Specimen: PBMCs. Receptors were obtained from a young woman in good health and CMV-seropositive. CDR3s leave out the opening cysteine and the closing phenylalanine or tryptophan. Rows may omit the clone size; those that give it use once, few, many or a size class.

v_gene: TRBV9
j_gene: TRBJ1-1
abundance: -
CDR3aa: ASSVDPGTGSEAF

v_gene: TRBV19
j_gene: TRBJ1-5
abundance: -
CDR3aa: ASSARTGTNHQPQH

v_gene: TRBV7-3
j_gene: TRBJ2-5
abundance: -
CDR3aa: ASSLGLVRTSFPETQY

v_gene: TRBV5-4
j_gene: TRBJ2-1
abundance: -
CDR3aa: ASNTQREQF

v_gene: TRBV6-5
j_gene: TRBJ2-1
abundance: -
CDR3aa: ASRKTTGLGEQF

v_gene: TRBV25-1
j_gene: TRBJ1-1
abundance: -
CDR3aa: ASSEPRTGDTEAF

v_gene: TRBV7-2
j_gene: TRBJ1-1
abundance: few
CDR3aa: ASSLSRASTEAF

v_gene: TRBV11-2
j_gene: TRBJ2-5
abundance: -
CDR3aa: ASSLQGKTQY

v_gene: TRBV11-3
j_gene: TRBJ1-1
abundance: -
CDR3aa: ASSLGANTEAF

v_gene: TRBV7-9
j_gene: TRBJ1-5
abundance: -
CDR3aa: ASSLGQGMNQPQH

v_gene: TRBV7-3
j_gene: TRBJ2-7
abundance: -
CDR3aa: ASSRPKIREQRERNEQY

v_gene: TRBV5-8
j_gene: TRBJ2-5
abundance: -
CDR3aa: ASSSPYETQY

v_gene: TRBV9
j_gene: TRBJ2-7
abundance: -
CDR3aa: ASSGQGDYEQY

v_gene: TRBV27
j_gene: TRBJ2-3
abundance: -
CDR3aa: ASSPFVSSGTQY

v_gene: TRBV4-1
j_gene: TRBJ2-1
abundance: -
CDR3aa: ASSQPRDRGNEQF

v_gene: TRBV5-1
j_gene: TRBJ2-2
abundance: few
CDR3aa: ASSLGSTGGRTGELF

v_gene: TRBV27
j_gene: TRBJ2-1
abundance: few
CDR3aa: ASSLSRYEQF

v_gene: TRBV5-1
j_gene: TRBJ2-3
abundance: few
CDR3aa: ASSLEGGGTDTQY

v_gene: TRBV5-1
j_gene: TRBJ1-4
abundance: few
CDR3aa: ASSQTGTRGEKLF

v_gene: TRBV4-1
j_gene: TRBJ1-6
abundance: -
CDR3aa: ASSQDRTGESPLH

v_gene: TRBV5-4
j_gene: TRBJ2-6
abundance: few
CDR3aa: ASSWGAGANVLT

v_gene: TRBV4-1
j_gene: TRBJ2-7
abundance: -
CDR3aa: ASSPSGGPAYEQY

v_gene: TRBV30
j_gene: TRBJ2-5
abundance: few
CDR3aa: AWSKGQGAWGGLETQY

v_gene: TRBV5-1
j_gene: TRBJ2-1
abundance: -
CDR3aa: ASSLAGQGLRNEQF

v_gene: TRBV15
j_gene: TRBJ1-2
abundance: -
CDR3aa: ATSPTRGSSRGYT

v_gene: TRBV7-9
j_gene: TRBJ1-2
abundance: -
CDR3aa: ASSLEAYGYT

v_gene: TRBV5-4
j_gene: TRBJ1-6
abundance: -
CDR3aa: ASSLSILGDSPLH

v_gene: TRBV27
j_gene: TRBJ1-5
abundance: -
CDR3aa: ASSLTGVAQPQH

v_gene: TRBV6-5
j_gene: TRBJ2-4
abundance: -
CDR3aa: ASSVRQGAKNIQY

v_gene: TRBV4-1
j_gene: TRBJ2-6
abundance: -
CDR3aa: ASSQDKSGGTSGANVLT

v_gene: TRBV4-3
j_gene: TRBJ1-1
abundance: -
CDR3aa: ASSQVGTGILNTEAF

v_gene: TRBV6-1
j_gene: TRBJ1-5
abundance: -
CDR3aa: ASSGTGVLNQPQH

v_gene: TRBV5-6
j_gene: TRBJ2-5
abundance: -
CDR3aa: ASSFTRGETQY

v_gene: TRBV5-5
j_gene: TRBJ2-5
abundance: -
CDR3aa: ASSTTGGSGETQY

v_gene: TRBV29-1
j_gene: TRBJ2-7
abundance: few
CDR3aa: SVENQAREQY

v_gene: TRBV6-5
j_gene: TRBJ2-3
abundance: -
CDR3aa: ASKSGRVTDTQY

v_gene: TRBV2
j_gene: TRBJ1-1
abundance: few
CDR3aa: ASSARRTEAF

v_gene: TRBV5-8
j_gene: TRBJ1-5
abundance: few
CDR3aa: ASSLVAGHQPQH

v_gene: TRBV18
j_gene: TRBJ2-3
abundance: -
CDR3aa: ASSPPGESTDTQY

v_gene: TRBV2
j_gene: TRBJ2-1
abundance: -
CDR3aa: ASRRQVSGDEQF

v_gene: TRBV5-1
j_gene: TRBJ2-7
abundance: -
CDR3aa: ARSRGPRPYEQY

v_gene: TRBV4-1
j_gene: TRBJ2-4
abundance: -
CDR3aa: ASSQELAKNIQY

v_gene: TRBV29-1
j_gene: TRBJ2-7
abundance: -
CDR3aa: SVVPAGLATYEQY

v_gene: TRBV18
j_gene: TRBJ1-2
abundance: -
CDR3aa: ASSPPGGGVNYGYT

v_gene: TRBV4-2
j_gene: TRBJ2-5
abundance: -
CDR3aa: ASSHSRVRGAETQY